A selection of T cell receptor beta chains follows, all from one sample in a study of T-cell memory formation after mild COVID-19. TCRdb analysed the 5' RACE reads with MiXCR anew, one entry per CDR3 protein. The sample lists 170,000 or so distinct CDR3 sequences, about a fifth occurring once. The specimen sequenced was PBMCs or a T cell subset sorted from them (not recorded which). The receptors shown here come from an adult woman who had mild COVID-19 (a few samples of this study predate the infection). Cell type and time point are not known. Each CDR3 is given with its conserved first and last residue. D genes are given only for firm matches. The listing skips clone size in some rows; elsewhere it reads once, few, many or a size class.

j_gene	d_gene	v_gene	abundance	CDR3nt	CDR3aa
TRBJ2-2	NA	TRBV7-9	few	TGTGCAGGGTACACCGGGGAGCTGTTTTTT	CAGYTGELFF
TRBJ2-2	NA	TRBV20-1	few	TGCAGTGCTAGCCAGGGTTTGAACGGGGAGCTGTTTTTT	CSASQGLNGELFF
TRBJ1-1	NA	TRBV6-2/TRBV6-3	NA	TGTGCCTCACGCACGGTACGTGAGAACACTGAAGCTTTCTTT	CASRTVRENTEAFF
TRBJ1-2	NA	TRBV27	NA	TGTGCCAGCAGTTCTTCCGGGCTATCCGTTGGGTATGGCTACACCTTC	CASSSSGLSVGYGYTF
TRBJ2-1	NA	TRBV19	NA	TGTGCCAGTAGTATGGGACACCACAATGAGCAGTTCTTC	CASSMGHHNEQFF
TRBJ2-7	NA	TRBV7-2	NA	TGTGCCAGCAGTCAAAGTGGGGGAGAACAGTACTTC	CASSQSGGEQYF
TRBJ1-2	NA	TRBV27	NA	TGTGCCAGCAGTTTAGGGTCGGACGGGTACTATGGCTACACCTTC	CASSLGSDGYYGYTF
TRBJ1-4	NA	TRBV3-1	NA	TGTGCCAGCAGCCAAGATTTCGGGCAGGGTCGCGAAAAACTGTTTTTT	CASSQDFGQGREKLFF
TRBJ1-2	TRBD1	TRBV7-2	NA	TGTGCCAGCAGCTTACCGAGGGGGCGATTGGCCTATGGCTACACCTTC	CASSLPRGRLAYGYTF
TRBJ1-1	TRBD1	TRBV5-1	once	TGCGCCAGCAGCTCGCAAACCCCGGGACAGGGACTGAACACTGAAGCTTTCTTT	CASSSQTPGQGLNTEAFF
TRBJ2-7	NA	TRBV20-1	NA	TGCAGTGCTACCGAGACAGACTACGAGCAGTACTTC	CSATETDYEQYF
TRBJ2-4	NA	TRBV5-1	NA	TGCGCCAGCAGCTTTCAGGGGGCCAAAAACATTCAGTACTTC	CASSFQGAKNIQYF
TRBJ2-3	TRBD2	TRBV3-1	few	TGTGCCAGCAGCCAAGATAACCTGGGAGCGGGGGTAGATACGCAGTATTTT	CASSQDNLGAGVDTQYF
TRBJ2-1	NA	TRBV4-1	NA	TGCGCCAGCAGCCAAGATGGGGCAGGATGGACTGAGCAGTTCTTC	CASSQDGAGWTEQFF
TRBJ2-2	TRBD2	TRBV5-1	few	TGCGCCAGCAGCCCAAGACTAGCGGGGGCCACCGGGGAGCTGTTTTTT	CASSPRLAGATGELFF
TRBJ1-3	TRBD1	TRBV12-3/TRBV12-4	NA	TGTGCCAGCAGTCCCGGCCACAGGACAAGGACAGGGCACTCTGGAAACACCATATATTTT	CASSPGHRTRTGHSGNTIYF
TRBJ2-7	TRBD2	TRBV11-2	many	TGTGCCAGCAGCTTAGTGACTAGCGGGAGTGTCTACGAGCAGTACTTC	CASSLVTSGSVYEQYF
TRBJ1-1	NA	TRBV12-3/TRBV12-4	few	TGTGCCAGCAGTTTGTTCCAAACCAGGCTACCGAACACTGAAGCTTTCTTT	CASSLFQTRLPNTEAFF
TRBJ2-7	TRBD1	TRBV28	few	TGTGCCAGCAGTACATATCGGGGACAGGGGGCGGACGAGCAGTACTTC	CASSTYRGQGADEQYF
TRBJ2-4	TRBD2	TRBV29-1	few	TGCAGCGTTGACAGCGGGAGTGGGGCCAAAAACATTCAGTACTTC	CSVDSGSGAKNIQYF
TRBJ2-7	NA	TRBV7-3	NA	TGTGCCAGCAGCTTAGATCGCCTCATCTCACCTTACGAGCAGTACTTC	CASSLDRLISPYEQYF
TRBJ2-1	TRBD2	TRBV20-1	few	TGCAGTGCTAGAGATAGGACGAGCGGGAGAACCTACAATGAGCAGTTCTTC	CSARDRTSGRTYNEQFF
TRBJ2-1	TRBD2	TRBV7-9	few	TGTGCCAGCAGCCCGGATAGCGGGCGCGCCTACAATGAGCAGTTCTTC	CASSPDSGRAYNEQFF
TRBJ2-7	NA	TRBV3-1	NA	TGTGCCAGCAGCCAAGTGGGAAACTCCCCCTACGAGCAGTACTTC	CASSQVGNSPYEQYF
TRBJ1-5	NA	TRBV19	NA	TGTGCCAGTAGTATAGCTGGAATCGGGAGCAATCAGCCCCAGCATTTT	CASSIAGIGSNQPQHF
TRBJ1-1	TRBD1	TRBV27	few	TGTGCCAGCAGTTTATCCGGGACAGGGTTCATGAACACTGAAGCTTTCTTT	CASSLSGTGFMNTEAFF
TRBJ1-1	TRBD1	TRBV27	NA	TGTGCCAGCAGGGACAGGGGGAACACTGAAGCTTTCTTT	CASRDRGNTEAFF
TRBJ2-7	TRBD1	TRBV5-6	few	TGTGCCAGCAGCTTGGGGGACAGTACCCTGAGCGGCTCCTACGAGCAGTACTTC	CASSLGDSTLSGSYEQYF
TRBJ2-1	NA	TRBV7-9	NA	TGTGCCAGCATCCCAGGGTCTTGGGAGTGGAATGAGCAGTTCTTC	CASIPGSWEWNEQFF
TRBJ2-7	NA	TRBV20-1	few	TGCAGTGCTAGACCCTTTAACGGCAGCTCCTACGAGCAGTACTTC	CSARPFNGSSYEQYF
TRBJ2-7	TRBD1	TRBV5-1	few	TGCGCCAGCAGCTTGGTGGGACAGGGCCTAAACGAGCAGTACTTC	CASSLVGQGLNEQYF
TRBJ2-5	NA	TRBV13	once	TGTGCCAGCAGGCGGGCCGCGTGGAGGACCCAGTACTTC	CASRRAAWRTQYF
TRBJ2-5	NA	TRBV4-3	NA	TGCGCCAGCAGCCAAGATATTGGAGCTGTCGAGACCCAGTACTTC	CASSQDIGAVETQYF
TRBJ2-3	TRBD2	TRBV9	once	TGTGCCAGCAGCGTTAGCGGGGGCACAGATACGCAGTATTTT	CASSVSGGTDTQYF
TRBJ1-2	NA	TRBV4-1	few	TGCGCCAGCAGCCAAGCCTTTGCGGGGTTGAACTATGGCTACACCTTC	CASSQAFAGLNYGYTF
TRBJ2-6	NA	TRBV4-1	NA	TGCGCCAGCAGCCAGTATTCTGGGGCCAACGTCCTGACTTTC	CASSQYSGANVLTF
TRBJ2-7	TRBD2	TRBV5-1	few	TGCGCCAGCAGCTTCCATGGGCGGCGGGGGGATAACGAGCAGTACTTC	CASSFHGRRGDNEQYF
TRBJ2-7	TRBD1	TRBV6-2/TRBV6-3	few	TGTGCCAGCAGTTCGACTTACAGGGGAATCTACGAGCAGTACTTC	CASSSTYRGIYEQYF
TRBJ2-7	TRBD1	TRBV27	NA	TGTGCCAGCAGTTTTAAAGGGGGCAATGACGAGCAGTACTTC	CASSFKGGNDEQYF
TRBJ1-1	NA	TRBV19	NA	TGTGCCAGTAACCCACAGGGTATGATTGAAGCTTTCTTT	CASNPQGMIEAFF
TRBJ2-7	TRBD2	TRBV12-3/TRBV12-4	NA	TGTGCCAGCCCGAGCGGGGGGGACTCCTACGAGCAGTACTTC	CASPSGGDSYEQYF
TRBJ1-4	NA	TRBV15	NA	TGTGCCACCAGCAGAGGACAGTCGGAAAAACTGTTTTTT	CATSRGQSEKLFF
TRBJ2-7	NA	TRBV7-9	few	TGTGCCAGCAGCTTAGAAGCCCTAGCAGGACACTACGAGCAGTACTTC	CASSLEALAGHYEQYF
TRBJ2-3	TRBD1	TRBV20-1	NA	TGCAGTGTCAGGACAGGCGGCACAGATACGCAGTATTTT	CSVRTGGTDTQYF
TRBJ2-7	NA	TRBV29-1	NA	TGCAGCGCCCATTCAGGGGCCTACGAGCAGTACTTC	CSAHSGAYEQYF
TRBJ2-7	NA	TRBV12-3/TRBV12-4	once	TGTGCCAGCAGCCCAGGGAGGGACAGATTTCACGAGCAGTACTTC	CASSPGRDRFHEQYF
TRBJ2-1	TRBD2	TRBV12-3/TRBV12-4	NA	TGTGCCAGCAGGCAGACTAGCGGGGCCTACAATGAGCAGTTCTTC	CASRQTSGAYNEQFF
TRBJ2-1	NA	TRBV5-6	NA	TGTGCCAGCAGCTTGGGGGTCGGAAGCGGGAATGAGCAGTTCTTC	CASSLGVGSGNEQFF
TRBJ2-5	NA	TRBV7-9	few	TGTGCCAGCAGCCGCACCGGGACCCAGTACTTC	CASSRTGTQYF
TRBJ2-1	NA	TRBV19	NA	TGTGCCAGTAGTATAAGCCAGCCGGCCCCGGAGCAGTTCTTC	CASSISQPAPEQFF
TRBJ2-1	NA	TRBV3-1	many	TGTGCCAGCAGCCCTTCAGACAGATACAATGAGCAGTTCTTC	CASSPSDRYNEQFF
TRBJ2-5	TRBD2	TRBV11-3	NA	TGTGCCAGCAGCTTAAGCTATCTAAGCGGGGACTACCAAGAGACCCAGTACTTC	CASSLSYLSGDYQETQYF
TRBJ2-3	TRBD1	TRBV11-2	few	TGTGCCAGCAGCTTAACAGGTTCACAGGGGGATACGCAGTATTTT	CASSLTGSQGDTQYF
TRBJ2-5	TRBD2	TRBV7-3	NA	TGTGCCAGCAGCTTAAGTGGTAGCGGGGGAGAGACCCAGTACTTC	CASSLSGSGGETQYF